Listed below are T cell receptor beta chains from one sample, sequenced in a study of T cells in Graves' hyperthyroidism and ophthalmopathy. TCRdb reanalysed the multiplex PCR reads using MiXCR and keeps one entry per CDR3 protein. The data hold 450,000 to 500,000 distinct CDR3 sequences, with about 20% observed a single time. What was sequenced was blood. Receptor source: a woman aged 65 to 85 with Graves' ophthalmopathy. Both conserved end residues are part of each CDR3. A D gene is named only where the DNA matches it firmly. The listing skips clone size in some rows; elsewhere it reads once, few, many or a size class.

j_gene: TRBJ1-6; d_gene: -; abundance: -; v_gene: TRBV7-9; CDR3aa: CASSLSGVDSPLHF; CDR3nt: TGTGCCAGCAGCTTATCTGGGGTTGATTCACCCCTCCACTTT
j_gene: TRBJ2-1; d_gene: -; abundance: -; v_gene: TRBV7-9; CDR3aa: CASSNSLYNEQFF; CDR3nt: TGTGCCAGCAGCAACAGTCTCTACAATGAGCAGTTCTTC
j_gene: TRBJ2-7; d_gene: TRBD2; abundance: -; v_gene: TRBV3-1; CDR3aa: CASSQGLAVREQYF; CDR3nt: TGTGCCAGCAGCCAAGGACTAGCGGTGCGGGAGCAGTACTTC
j_gene: TRBJ1-2; d_gene: -; abundance: few; v_gene: TRBV29-1; CDR3aa: CSVLIGVGYTF; CDR3nt: TGCAGCGTTCTGATTGGGGTCGGCTACACCTTC
j_gene: TRBJ2-1; d_gene: -; abundance: -; v_gene: TRBV20-1; CDR3aa: CSAGGGSGPNEQFF; CDR3nt: TGCAGTGCTGGTGGGGGTAGTGGTCCCAATGAGCAGTTCTTC
j_gene: TRBJ2-4; d_gene: -; abundance: few; v_gene: TRBV6-1; CDR3aa: CASSEAPVSIQYF; CDR3nt: TGTGCCAGCAGTGAAGCCCCTGTGAGCATTCAGTACTTC
j_gene: TRBJ1-1; d_gene: -; abundance: many; v_gene: TRBV28; CDR3aa: CASSFSLNTEAFF; CDR3nt: TGTGCCAGCAGTTTCTCCTTGAACACTGAAGCTTTCTTT
j_gene: TRBJ2-7; d_gene: -; abundance: many; v_gene: TRBV20-1; CDR3aa: CSASGGRSSYEQYF; CDR3nt: TGCAGTGCTAGCGGTGGGAGGTCTTCCTACGAGCAGTACTTC
j_gene: TRBJ1-2; d_gene: -; abundance: -; v_gene: TRBV3-1; CDR3aa: CASNPAPRSGGYTF; CDR3nt: TGTGCCAGCAATCCGGCCCCGAGGTCGGGGGGCTACACCTTC
j_gene: TRBJ2-1; d_gene: -; abundance: -; v_gene: TRBV20-1; CDR3aa: CSARDDPYNEQFF; CDR3nt: TGCAGTGCTAGAGATGACCCCTACAATGAGCAGTTCTTC
j_gene: TRBJ1-1; d_gene: TRBD1; abundance: many; v_gene: TRBV20-1; CDR3aa: CSARDRMNTEAFF; CDR3nt: TGCAGTGCTCGGGACAGGATGAACACTGAAGCTTTCTTT
j_gene: TRBJ2-2; d_gene: -; abundance: many; v_gene: TRBV2; CDR3aa: CASRTNTGELFF; CDR3nt: TGTGCCAGCAGGACGAACACCGGGGAGCTGTTTTTT
j_gene: TRBJ1-6; d_gene: -; abundance: -; v_gene: TRBV12-3/TRBV12-4; CDR3aa: CASSSRTASPLHF; CDR3nt: TGTGCCAGCAGTTCAAGGACAGCTTCACCCCTCCACTTT
j_gene: TRBJ1-2; d_gene: -; abundance: few; v_gene: TRBV7-2; CDR3aa: CASSPYSNYGYTF; CDR3nt: TGTGCCAGCAGCCCCTATTCTAACTATGGCTACACCTTC
j_gene: TRBJ1-5; d_gene: -; abundance: -; v_gene: TRBV20-1; CDR3aa: CSAGLGGGGPQHF; CDR3nt: TGCAGTGCTGGCCTGGGGGGCGGTGGGCCCCAGCATTTT
j_gene: TRBJ1-2; d_gene: TRBD1; abundance: few; v_gene: TRBV20-1; CDR3aa: CSAHPGGGYTF; CDR3nt: TGCAGTGCCCACCCAGGGGGAGGCTACACCTTC
j_gene: TRBJ2-3; d_gene: -; abundance: few; v_gene: TRBV7-8; CDR3aa: CASSLRGSVTDTQYF; CDR3nt: TGTGCCAGCAGCCTTAGGGGTAGTGTCACAGATACGCAGTATTTT
j_gene: TRBJ2-1; d_gene: TRBD2; abundance: -; v_gene: TRBV9; CDR3aa: CASSPWLGSGREYNEQFF; CDR3nt: TGTGCCAGCAGCCCCTGGTTGGGTAGCGGGAGGGAGTACAATGAGCAGTTCTTC
j_gene: TRBJ2-1; d_gene: -; abundance: -; v_gene: TRBV5-1; CDR3aa: CASSLGPGYNEQFF; CDR3nt: TGCGCCAGCAGCTTGGGCCCCGGGTACAATGAGCAGTTCTTC
j_gene: TRBJ1-1; d_gene: TRBD1; abundance: -; v_gene: TRBV10-3; CDR3aa: CAISPGQGRAFF; CDR3nt: TGTGCCATCAGTCCCGGACAGGGGAGGGCTTTCTTT
j_gene: TRBJ2-3; d_gene: TRBD2; abundance: few; v_gene: TRBV5-1; CDR3aa: CASSSSPGTSGSSTDTQYF; CDR3nt: TGCGCCAGCAGCTCTTCCCCCGGGACTAGCGGATCTAGCACAGATACGCAGTATTTT
j_gene: TRBJ2-1; d_gene: -; abundance: -; v_gene: TRBV7-9; CDR3aa: CASSYASGLNEQFF; CDR3nt: TGTGCCAGCAGTTACGCGAGCGGGCTCAATGAGCAGTTCTTC
j_gene: TRBJ2-1; d_gene: TRBD2; abundance: few; v_gene: TRBV11-2; CDR3aa: CASSLTIRGGRDNEQFF; CDR3nt: TGTGCCAGCAGCTTGACTATACGGGGGGGGAGGGACAATGAGCAGTTCTTC
j_gene: TRBJ1-1; d_gene: TRBD1; abundance: -; v_gene: TRBV18; CDR3aa: CASSPATGVDFF; CDR3nt: TGTGCCAGCTCACCCGCGACAGGGGTGGATTTCTTT
j_gene: TRBJ2-1; d_gene: -; abundance: -; v_gene: TRBV4-2; CDR3aa: CASSRNGERAVVGNEQFF; CDR3nt: TGTGCCAGCAGCCGCAATGGAGAGCGGGCTGTGGTAGGGAATGAGCAGTTCTTC
j_gene: TRBJ2-3; d_gene: -; abundance: -; v_gene: TRBV5-1; CDR3aa: CASSVTGQGTQYF; CDR3nt: TGCGCCAGCAGCGTTACAGGGCAGGGTACGCAGTATTTT
j_gene: TRBJ2-2; d_gene: -; abundance: -; v_gene: TRBV5-1; CDR3aa: CASSLTMRDTGELFF; CDR3nt: TGCGCCAGCAGCTTGACTATGAGGGACACCGGGGAGCTGTTTTTT
j_gene: TRBJ1-2; d_gene: TRBD1; abundance: -; v_gene: TRBV19; CDR3aa: CASTPGTGPGYYGYTF; CDR3nt: TGTGCCAGTACCCCAGGGACAGGGCCGGGGTACTATGGCTACACCTTC
j_gene: TRBJ1-1; d_gene: -; abundance: once; v_gene: TRBV6-2/TRBV6-3; CDR3aa: CASVVPGSGTEAFF; CDR3nt: TGTGCCAGCGTAGTACCAGGGTCGGGCACTGAAGCTTTCTTT
j_gene: TRBJ2-1; d_gene: TRBD2; abundance: -; v_gene: TRBV6-1; CDR3aa: CASSLRSGRYNEQFF; CDR3nt: TGTGCCAGCAGTCTCCGGAGCGGGAGATACAATGAGCAGTTCTTC
j_gene: TRBJ1-6; d_gene: -; abundance: -; v_gene: TRBV12-3/TRBV12-4; CDR3aa: CASSFEGYNSPLHF; CDR3nt: TGTGCCAGCAGTTTTGAAGGGTACAATTCACCCCTCCACTTT
j_gene: TRBJ1-6; d_gene: -; abundance: many; v_gene: TRBV2; CDR3aa: CASRWDGQIQPLHF; CDR3nt: TGTGCCAGCCGCTGGGACGGACAAATTCAACCCCTCCACTTT
j_gene: TRBJ1-1; d_gene: -; abundance: -; v_gene: TRBV15; CDR3aa: CATSDQRSGQSYEAFF; CDR3nt: TGTGCCACCAGCGATCAAAGGAGTGGGCAGAGTTATGAAGCTTTCTTT
j_gene: TRBJ1-5; d_gene: -; abundance: few; v_gene: TRBV25-1; CDR3aa: CASSEPGRPQHF; CDR3nt: TGTGCCAGCAGTGAACCCGGGCGGCCCCAGCATTTT
j_gene: TRBJ2-1; d_gene: TRBD2; abundance: -; v_gene: TRBV24-1; CDR3aa: CATSDSGSYNEQFF; CDR3nt: TGTGCCACCAGTGACAGCGGGAGCTACAATGAGCAGTTCTTC
j_gene: TRBJ1-1; d_gene: -; abundance: -; v_gene: TRBV6-1; CDR3aa: CASNDEHRDGKAEAFF; CDR3nt: TGTGCCAGCAACGACGAACACCGGGACGGTAAGGCTGAAGCTTTCTTT
j_gene: TRBJ2-3; d_gene: -; abundance: -; v_gene: TRBV28; CDR3aa: CASSPVGVGSSDTQYF; CDR3nt: TGTGCCAGCAGTCCAGTTGGGGTCGGTAGCTCAGATACGCAGTATTTT